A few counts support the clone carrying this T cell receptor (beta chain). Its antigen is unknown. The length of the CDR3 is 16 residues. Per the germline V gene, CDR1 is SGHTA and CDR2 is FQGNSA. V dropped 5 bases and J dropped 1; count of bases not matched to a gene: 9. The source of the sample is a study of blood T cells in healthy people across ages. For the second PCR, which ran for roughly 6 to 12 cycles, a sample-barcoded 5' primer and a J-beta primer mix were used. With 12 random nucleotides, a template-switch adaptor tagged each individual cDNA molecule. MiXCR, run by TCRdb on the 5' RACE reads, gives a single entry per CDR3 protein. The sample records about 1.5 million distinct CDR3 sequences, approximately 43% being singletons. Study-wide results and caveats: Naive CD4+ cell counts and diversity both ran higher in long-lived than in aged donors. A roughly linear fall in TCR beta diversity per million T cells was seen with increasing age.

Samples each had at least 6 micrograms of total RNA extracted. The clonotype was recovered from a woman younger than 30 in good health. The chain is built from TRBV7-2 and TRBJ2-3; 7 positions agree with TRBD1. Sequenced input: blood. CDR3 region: CASSQDRVLRTDTQYF. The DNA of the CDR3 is TGTGCCAGCAGCCAAGACAGGGTCTTGCGCACAGATACGCAGTATTTT.